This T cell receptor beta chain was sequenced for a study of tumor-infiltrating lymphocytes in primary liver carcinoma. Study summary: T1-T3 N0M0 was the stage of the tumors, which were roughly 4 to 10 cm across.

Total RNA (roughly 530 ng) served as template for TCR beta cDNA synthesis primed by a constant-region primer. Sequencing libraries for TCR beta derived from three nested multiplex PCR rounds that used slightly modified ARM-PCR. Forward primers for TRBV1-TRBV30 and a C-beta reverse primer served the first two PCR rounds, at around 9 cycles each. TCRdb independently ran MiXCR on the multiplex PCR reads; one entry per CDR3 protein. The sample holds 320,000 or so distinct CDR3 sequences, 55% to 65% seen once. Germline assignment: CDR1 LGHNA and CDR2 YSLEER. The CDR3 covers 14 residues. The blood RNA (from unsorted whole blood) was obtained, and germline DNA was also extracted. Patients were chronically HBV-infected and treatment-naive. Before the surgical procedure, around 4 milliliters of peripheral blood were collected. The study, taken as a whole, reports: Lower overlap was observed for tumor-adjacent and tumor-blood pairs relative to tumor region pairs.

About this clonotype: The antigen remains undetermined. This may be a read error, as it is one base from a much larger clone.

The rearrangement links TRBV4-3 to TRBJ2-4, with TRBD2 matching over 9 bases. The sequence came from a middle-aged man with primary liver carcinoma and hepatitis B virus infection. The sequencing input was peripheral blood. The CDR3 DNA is TGCGCCAGCAGCCAAGATCTGACCGGGACTAGCAGTATCTTC. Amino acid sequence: CASSQDLTGTSSIF.